This T cell receptor (beta chain) was sequenced for a study of cytomegalovirus exposure and HLA in healthy donors. This table comes from immunoSEQ multiplex PCR, and its TCRdb copy is limited to in-frame clones, with some not included. Of 100,000 to 150,000 clones in the sample, roughly nine tenths were seen once. Trimming stripped 6 bases from V and 10 bases from J, with 16 bases between. The CDR3 sequence is 13 residues long. Germline V gives CDR1 MDHEN, CDR2 SYDVKM. The chain employs TRBV28 and TRBJ2-1, with TRBD2 as a possible D gene (6 bases). The origin of this receptor is a woman aged 18-30 years in good health and CMV-seronegative. The sample was PBMCs. The CDR3 loop reads CASSLRLVHEQFF. DNA for the CDR3: TGTGCCAGCAGCTTGCGACTAGTCCACGAGCAGTTCTTC.